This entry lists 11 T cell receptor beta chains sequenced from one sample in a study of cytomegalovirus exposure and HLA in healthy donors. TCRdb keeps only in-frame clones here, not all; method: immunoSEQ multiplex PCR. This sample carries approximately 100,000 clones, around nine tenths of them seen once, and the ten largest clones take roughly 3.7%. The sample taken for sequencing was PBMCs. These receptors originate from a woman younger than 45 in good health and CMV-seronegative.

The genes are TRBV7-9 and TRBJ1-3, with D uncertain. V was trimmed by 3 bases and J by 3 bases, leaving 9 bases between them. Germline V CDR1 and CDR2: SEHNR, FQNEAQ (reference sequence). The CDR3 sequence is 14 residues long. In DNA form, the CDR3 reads TGTGCCAGCAGCTTGGACTTGGATGGAAACACCATATATTTT. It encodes CASSLDLDGNTIYF.

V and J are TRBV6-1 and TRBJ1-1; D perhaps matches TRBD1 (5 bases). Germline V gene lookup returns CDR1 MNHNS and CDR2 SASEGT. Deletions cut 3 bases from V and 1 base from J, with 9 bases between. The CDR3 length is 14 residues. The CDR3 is CASSEPTANTEAFF. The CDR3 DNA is TGTGCCAGCAGTGAGCCGACAGCGAACACTGAAGCTTTCTTT.

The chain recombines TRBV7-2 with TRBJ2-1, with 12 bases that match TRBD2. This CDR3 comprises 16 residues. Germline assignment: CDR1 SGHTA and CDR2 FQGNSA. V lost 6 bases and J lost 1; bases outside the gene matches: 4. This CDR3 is CASSYLAGGSYNEQFF. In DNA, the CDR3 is TGTGCCAGCAGTTACCTAGCGGGAGGGTCCTACAATGAGCAGTTCTTC.

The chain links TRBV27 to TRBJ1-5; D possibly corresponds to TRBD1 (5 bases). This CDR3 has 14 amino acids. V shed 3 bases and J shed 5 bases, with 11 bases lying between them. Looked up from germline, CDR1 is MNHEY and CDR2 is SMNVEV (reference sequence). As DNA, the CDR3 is TGTGCCAGCAGTTTCCTCAGGGCTGATCAGCCCCAGCATTTT. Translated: CASSFLRADQPQHF.

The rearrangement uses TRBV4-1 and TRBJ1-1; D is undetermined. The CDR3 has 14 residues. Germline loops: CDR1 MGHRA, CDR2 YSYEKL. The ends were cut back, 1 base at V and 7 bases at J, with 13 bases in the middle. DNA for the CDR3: TGCGCCAGCAGCCAAGTCATCCAGGCCAATGAAGCTTTCTTT. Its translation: CASSQVIQANEAFF.

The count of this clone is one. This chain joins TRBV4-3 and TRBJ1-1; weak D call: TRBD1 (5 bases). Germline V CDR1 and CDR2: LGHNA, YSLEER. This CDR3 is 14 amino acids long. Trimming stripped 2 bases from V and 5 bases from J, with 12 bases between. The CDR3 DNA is TGCGCCAGCAGCCAACTTATCAGGGAAACTGAAGCTTTCTTT. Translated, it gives CASSQLIRETEAFF.

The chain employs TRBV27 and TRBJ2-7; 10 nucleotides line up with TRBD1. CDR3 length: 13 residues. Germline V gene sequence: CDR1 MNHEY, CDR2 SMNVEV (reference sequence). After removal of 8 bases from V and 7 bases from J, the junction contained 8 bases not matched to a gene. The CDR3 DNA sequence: TGTGCCAGCGGAGGGACAGGGGTCCGAGAGCAGTACTTC. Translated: CASGGTGVREQYF.

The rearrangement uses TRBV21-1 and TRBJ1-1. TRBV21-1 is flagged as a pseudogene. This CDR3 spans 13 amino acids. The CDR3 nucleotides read TGTGCCAGCAGAGTCGAGATGAACACTGAAGCTTTCTTT. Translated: CASRVEMNTEAFF.

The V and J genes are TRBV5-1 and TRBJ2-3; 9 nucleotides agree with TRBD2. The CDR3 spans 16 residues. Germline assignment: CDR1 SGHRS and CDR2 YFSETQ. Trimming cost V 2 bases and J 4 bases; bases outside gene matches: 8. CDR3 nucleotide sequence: TGCGCCAGCAGCTTTTTAGCGGGAGTCGGAGCAGATACGCAGTATTTT. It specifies CASSFLAGVGADTQYF.

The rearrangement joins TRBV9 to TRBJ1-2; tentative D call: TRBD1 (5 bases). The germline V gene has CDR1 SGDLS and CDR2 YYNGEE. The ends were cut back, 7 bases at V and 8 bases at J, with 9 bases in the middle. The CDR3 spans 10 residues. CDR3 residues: CASGGVGYTF. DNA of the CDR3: TGTGCCAGCGGAGGGGTCGGCTACACCTTC.

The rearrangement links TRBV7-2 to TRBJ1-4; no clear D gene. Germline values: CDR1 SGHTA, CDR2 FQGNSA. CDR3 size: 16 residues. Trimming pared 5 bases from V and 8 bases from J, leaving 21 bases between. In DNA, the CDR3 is TGTGCCAGCAGCCCGTCCAATGCAGTATCGGGGGAAAAACTGTTTTTT. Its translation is CASSPSNAVSGEKLFF.